One and the same sample provided the 20 T cell receptor beta chains below, sequenced in a study of shared clonotypes between healthy human individuals. Assay used: immunoSEQ multiplex PCR; TCRdb lists only in-frame clones, some missing. The table lists about 470,000 clones, about 85% of them singletons. The sample taken for sequencing was PBMCs. The receptors shown here come from a woman in her thirties or forties in good health. Some clones in this sample may be carry-over from other donors' samples.

This clone was observed a few times. The chain has TRBV2 and TRBJ2-3; 8 bases are a match to TRBD2. The germline V gene encodes CDR1 SNHLY and CDR2 FYNNEI. J was trimmed by 4 bases and V by 5 bases; bases with no gene match: 8. The CDR3 has 15 residues. This CDR3 reads CASSTSGSPSDTQYF. The CDR3 DNA reads as TGTGCCAGCAGTACCAGCGGGAGCCCCTCAGATACGCAGTATTTT. Together with reference TRBV2 and TRBJ2-3, the CDR3 gives the full variable domain: EPEVTQTPSHQVTQMGQEVILRCVPISNHLYFYWYRQILGQKVEFLVSFYNNEISEKSEIFDDQFSVERPDGSNFTLKIRSTKLEDSAMYFCASSTSGSPSDTQYFGPGTRLTVL.

A word on this clone: Within the sample, other DNA sequences also encode this same CDR3. The chain joins TRBV5-1 to TRBJ2-1; 7 nucleotides line up with TRBD2. Germline loops: CDR1 SGHRS, CDR2 YFSETQ. V was pared by 4 bases and J by 3 bases, with 4 bases of the junction left unmatched. The CDR3 sequence is 14 residues long. CDR3 sequence (DNA): TGCGCCAGCAGCCTTTCTAGCGGCTACAATGAGCAGTTCTTC. Its translation: CASSLSSGYNEQFF.

This rearrangement joins TRBV6-5 to TRBJ1-4; D remains ambiguous. The CDR3 totals 15 residues. Trimming stripped 6 bases from V and 8 bases from J, with 19 bases between. Germline V gene sequence: CDR1 MNHEY, CDR2 SVGAGI. The CDR3 nucleotides are TGTGCCAGCAGCCTCGACGGGGTTGAGGGCGAAAAACTGTTTTTT. The encoded protein is CASSLDGVEGEKLFF.

The chain is built from TRBV5-5 and TRBJ2-7; D gene unclear. V was shortened by 4 bases and J by 2 bases, with 16 bases between the two germline ends. The CDR3 spans 15 residues. The germline gives CDR1 SGHKS, CDR2 YYEKEE (reference sequence). The CDR3 region is CASSGVYRAAYEQYF. CDR3 DNA sequence: TGTGCCAGCAGCGGAGTATATCGGGCCGCCTACGAGCAGTACTTC.

This chain links TRBV2 with TRBJ2-3, with unresolved D. The CDR3 has 12 amino acids. Germline values: CDR1 SNHLY, CDR2 FYNNEI. The ends were cut back, 6 bases at V and 6 bases at J, with 10 bases in the middle. The CDR3 region is CASRGLADTQYF. The CDR3 region has the DNA TGTGCCAGCAGGGGGTTAGCCGATACGCAGTATTTT. The whole variable domain, remainder taken from reference TRBV2 and TRBJ2-3, is EPEVTQTPSHQVTQMGQEVILRCVPISNHLYFYWYRQILGQKVEFLVSFYNNEISEKSEIFDDQFSVERPDGSNFTLKIRSTKLEDSAMYFCASRGLADTQYFGPGTRLTVL.

On this clone itself: This may be a read error, as it is one base from a much larger clone. This same CDR3 is encoded by further DNA sequences in the sample. The chain uses TRBV6-5 and TRBJ2-3, with D perhaps assigned TRBD1 or TRBD2 (5 bases each). In germline, CDR1 is MNHEY, CDR2 SVGAGI. CDR3 length: 13 residues. Trimming left V 5 bases short and J 0 bases short, with 6 bases between. The CDR3 region has the DNA TGTGCCAGCAGTCGGGACAGCACAGATACGCAGTATTTT. This translates into CASSRDSTDTQYF.

The chain's CDR3 is CASSLTGQPLQYF. As DNA, the CDR3 is TGTGCCAGCAGTTTGACCGGACAGCCCTTGCAGTACTTC. The gene calls are TRBV11-2 and TRBJ2-7; weak D call: TRBD1 (6 bases). The CDR3 is 13 amino acids. The ends were cut back, 6 bases at V and 9 bases at J, with 18 bases in the middle. The V gene's germline CDR1 is SGHAT and CDR2 FQNNGV.

The chain employs TRBV30 and TRBJ1-1, with D hard to call. V was trimmed by 5 bases and J by 5 bases, leaving 9 bases between them. Germline-derived CDR1 and CDR2 are GTSNPN and SVGIG (reference sequence). The CDR3 has 11 residues. DNA for the CDR3: TGTGCCTGGGGGAGCGTTACTGAAGCTTTCTTT. This encodes CAWGSVTEAFF.

The chain joins TRBV4-3 to TRBJ2-7; D may be TRBD1 or TRBD2 (5 bases each). The CDR3 spans 15 residues. Germline CDR1 reads LGHNA; CDR2 reads YSLEER. V was trimmed by 1 base and J by 2 bases, leaving 12 bases between them. Here the CDR3 DNA reads TGCGCCAGCAGCCAAGCCCCGGGACGTCCCTACGAGCAGTACTTC. Protein: CASSQAPGRPYEQYF.

The chain has TRBV4-1 and TRBJ2-3, with 8 bases aligning to TRBD2. From germline, CDR1 is MGHRA and CDR2 YSYEKL. The CDR3 totals 16 residues. The V gene end was trimmed by 0 bases and the J gene end by 4 bases; junction bases not matched to a gene: 6. CDR3 nucleotides: TGCGCCAGCAGCCAAGACAGCGGGAGTAGTTCAGATACGCAGTATTTT. Translating gives CASSQDSGSSSDTQYF.

The sample holds one count of this clone. Additional DNA sequences in this sample encode the identical CDR3. The chain is built from TRBV2 and TRBJ1-1, with 7 bases that match TRBD1. Looked up from germline, CDR1 is SNHLY and CDR2 is FYNNEI. V shed 6 bases and J 0 bases; nucleotides not matched to a gene: 1. The CDR3 loop spans 13 amino acids. This CDR3 reads CASRTGLNTEAFF. CDR3 DNA sequence: TGTGCCAGCAGGACAGGGCTGAACACTGAAGCTTTCTTT.

This clone appeared once. This chain uses TRBV4-3 with TRBJ2-5; 13 nucleotides line up with TRBD2. Germline CDR1 reads LGHNA; CDR2 reads YSLEER. The CDR3 loop spans 17 amino acids. J lost 5 bases, V lost 4 bases, and 10 bases had no gene match. In DNA form, the CDR3 reads TGCGCCAGCAGCCGCAACCTACTAGCGGGAGGGCCTGAGACCCAGTACTTC. Encoded protein: CASSRNLLAGGPETQYF.

V usage is TRBV6-1 and J usage is TRBJ2-3; D assignment may be TRBD1 or TRBD2 (5 bases each). The CDR3 totals 16 residues. CDR1 is MNHNS, CDR2 SASEGT, per germline. V lost 1 base to trimming and J lost 4 bases, with 15 bases between them. CDR3 in DNA: TGTGCCAGCAGTGAAGGAAGGTGGGGGTCCGCAGATACGCAGTATTTT. Translated, it gives CASSEGRWGSADTQYF.

The chain links TRBV15 to TRBJ2-7, with D perhaps TRBD2 (5 bases). The CDR3 has 15 residues. Trimming shortened V by 3 bases and J by 5 bases, and 17 bases separated the two germline ends. CDR1 and CDR2 from the germline V gene are LNHNV and YYDKDF (reference sequence). The CDR3 nucleotides are TGTGCCACCAGCAGCTCACTTTGGGAGCTCCACGAGCAGTACTTC. This gives the protein CATSSSLWELHEQYF.

The rearrangement links TRBV28 to TRBJ1-2, with D possibly matching TRBD1 (5 bases). Trimming left V 8 bases short and J 3 bases short, with 19 bases between. The CDR3 loop spans 15 amino acids. Germline CDR1 and CDR2: MDHEN and SYDVKM. The CDR3 here is CASGVGARRDYGYTF. The CDR3 nucleotides read TGTGCCAGCGGTGTCGGGGCTCGTAGGGACTATGGCTACACCTTC.

The chain uses TRBV28 and TRBJ2-6; D is undetermined. Germline CDR1 and CDR2: MDHEN and SYDVKM. CDR3 length: 15 amino acids. Trimming took off 3 bases at V and 3 bases at J, with 9 bases between the two ends. This chain's CDR3 is CASSFFGFGANVLTF. The CDR3 region has the DNA TGTGCCAGCAGTTTTTTTGGGTTTGGGGCCAACGTCCTGACTTTC.

The chain has TRBV11-3 and TRBJ2-7, with TRBD1 matching 7 bases. V shed 7 bases and J 3 bases; nucleotides not matched to a gene: 9. Germline assignment: CDR1 SGHNT and CDR2 YENEEA. CDR3 length: 14 residues. CDR3: CASKKQGTDYEQYF. The CDR3 region has the DNA TGTGCCAGCAAGAAACAGGGGACCGACTACGAGCAGTACTTC.

V is TRBV7-8 and J is TRBJ1-5; 7 bases are shared with TRBD1. V trimming: 5 bases; J trimming: 6 bases; junction bases outside the gene matches: 13. The V gene's germline CDR1 is SGHVS and CDR2 FQNEAQ. This CDR3 is built from 16 residues. CDR3: CASSPGTAMEGQPQHF. Here the CDR3 DNA reads TGTGCCAGCAGCCCAGGGACAGCTATGGAAGGTCAGCCCCAGCATTTT.

The CDR3 sequence is CASSRGTSGAYNEQFF. In DNA form, the CDR3 reads TGTGCCAGCAGCCGAGGGACTAGCGGAGCCTACAATGAGCAGTTCTTC. The rearrangement joins TRBV5-4 to TRBJ2-1, with 11 bases lining up with TRBD2. In germline, CDR1 is SGHNT, CDR2 YYREEE (reference sequence). CDR3 length: 16 amino acids. The ends lost 4 bases at V and 2 bases at J; junction bases unmatched: 5.

The J gene is TRBJ1-5, the V gene TRBV7-9; D call uncertain. V shed 7 bases and J shed 5 bases, with 12 bases lying between them. This CDR3 has 13 amino acids. Germline V gene data show CDR1 as SEHNR and CDR2 as FQNEAQ (reference sequence). The CDR3 spells CASMREVDQPQHF. The CDR3 DNA is TGTGCCAGCATGCGGGAGGTAGATCAGCCCCAGCATTTT. Variable domain in full (rest from reference TRBV7-9 and TRBJ1-5): DTGVSQNPRHKITKRGQNVTFRCDPISEHNRLYWYRQTLGQGPEFLTYFQNEAQLEKSRLLSDRFSAERPKGSFSTLEIQRTEQGDSAMYLCASMREVDQPQHFGDGTRLSIL.